The entry below gives a single T cell receptor (beta chain) sequence along with its context. What it binds is not known. These data originate in a study of OX40 agonist ivuxolimab in advanced cancers. Background on the study: It was ivuxolimab, an agonistic anti-OX40 (CD134) antibody, that patients were treated with. Patients achieving partial responses numbered three: one hepatocellular carcinoma case and two cutaneous melanoma cases. Study-level results: A proportion of nonresponders additionally exhibited low normalized T-cell clonal expansion.

Assay: immunoSEQ multiplex PCR; the TCRdb copy retains only in-frame clones and omits some. This sample carries some 44,000 clones, 75% to 90% of them seen once, and the ten largest clones take roughly a tenth. The source was CD4+ or CD8+ T cells sorted from blood, collected in a trial of the OX40 agonist ivuxolimab. The sequence was collected from an adult with an advanced solid tumor such as melanoma, head and neck, liver or kidney cancer.

CDR3 region: CASSPAAGGGEQYF. The DNA of the CDR3 is TGTGCCAGCTCACCCGCCGCGGGTGGTGGCGAGCAGTACTTC. The V gene is TRBV18, the J gene TRBJ2-7, with D perhaps matching TRBD2 (5 bases). The germline V gene encodes CDR1 KGHSH and CDR2 LQKENI. Trimming shortened V by 3 bases and J by 6 bases, and 15 bases separated the two germline ends. The CDR3 totals 14 residues.